The T cell receptor beta chain under discussion was sequenced for a study of blood T cell repertoires in COVID-19. Trimming removed 4 bases from V and 10 bases from J, with 17 bases in between. The germline gives CDR1 LGHDT, CDR2 YNNKEL (reference sequence). CDR3 length: 14 amino acids. This clone was seen just once. Generated by immunoSEQ multiplex PCR, the TCRdb table keeps only in-frame clones and is missing some. This sample has 300,000 to 400,000 clones, with more than 85% found just once. This chain connects TRBV3-1 (or the pseudogene TRBV3-2) to TRBJ2-1; maybe TRBD2 (6 bases). The sequenced sample was PBMCs or T cells enriched from blood (not recorded which). The clonotype comes from a woman aged 25 to 39 who had been exposed to COVID-19. CDR3 amino acids: CASSLTGSSGEQFF. As DNA, the CDR3 is TGTGCCAGCAGCCTGACGGGAAGTAGCGGCGAGCAGTTCTTC.